This entry lists 5 T cell receptor beta chains sequenced from one sample in a study of cytomegalovirus exposure and HLA in healthy donors. With 60 Vbeta and 13 Jbeta primers, the PCR was carried out. Measured with immunoSEQ multiplex PCR; TCRdb has only the in-frame clones, and not every one. This table holds some 85,000 clones, about four fifths found once. Sequencing was done on a sample of PBMCs. These receptors were collected from a man younger than 35 in good health and CMV-seronegative.

V is TRBV7-9 and J is TRBJ1-1; the match to TRBD1 covers 12 bases. The V gene end was trimmed by 2 bases and the J gene end by 6 bases; junction bases not matched to a gene: 7. This CDR3 contains 16 residues. In germline, CDR1 is SEHNR, CDR2 FQNEAQ (reference sequence). The DNA of the CDR3 is TGTGCCAGCAGCTTACGGGACAGGGGGCGTGGAGCTGAAGCTTTCTTT. Amino acid sequence: CASSLRDRGRGAEAFF.

This chain links TRBV19 with TRBJ1-5, with D unclear. V was pared by 6 bases and J by 5 bases, with 17 bases between. Per germline, CDR1 LNHDA and CDR2 SQIVND (reference sequence). The CDR3 length is 15 residues. The CDR3 sequence is CASRLGGVEDQPQHF. CDR3 bases: TGTGCCAGTAGGCTGGGCGGGGTTGAGGATCAGCCCCAGCATTTT.

J is TRBJ1-2 and V is TRBV18; possibly TRBD1 for D (5 bases). The V end lost 3 bases, the J end lost 4 bases, and 18 bases lay between the germline ends. The V gene's germline CDR1 is KGHSH and CDR2 LQKENI. The CDR3 loop spans 16 amino acids. CDR3 in amino acids: CASSPLLGGGIYGYTF. The CDR3 nucleotides are TGTGCCAGCTCACCCCTTTTGGGGGGAGGGATCTATGGCTACACCTTC.

This chain joins TRBV20-1 and TRBJ1-2, with D perhaps TRBD1 (5 bases). The CDR3 spans 11 residues. Germline-derived CDR1 and CDR2 are DFQATT and SNEGSKA (reference sequence). Trimming shortened V by 5 bases and J by 4 bases, and 8 bases separated the two germline ends. In DNA, the CDR3 is TGCAGTGCTCAGGACATCTATGGCTACACCTTC. Translating gives CSAQDIYGYTF.

The V and J genes are TRBV19 and TRBJ2-7; D perhaps matches TRBD1 (5 bases). CDR3 length: 15 residues. The V end was cut by 6 bases, the J end by 4 bases, with 19 bases between. Germline CDR1 and CDR2: LNHDA and SQIVND (reference sequence). This chain's CDR3 is CASRRSGQGAYEQYF. The CDR3, as DNA: TGTGCCAGTAGACGGTCCGGTCAGGGCGCGTACGAGCAGTACTTC.